This T cell receptor (beta chain) comes out of a study of OX40 agonist ivuxolimab in advanced cancers. Overall study context: The treatment was a fully human IgG2 OX40 agonist, ivuxolimab. Those enrolled were 80% to 85% male, with a mean age of around 57 years and ages from 23 to 79. General study points: CD8+ T cells averaged more expanded clones than CD4+.

Profiled with immunoSEQ multiplex PCR; TCRdb holds only in-frame clones, not every one. The sample contains 10,000 or so clones, 77% of which appear only once. CDR1 SGDLS and CDR2 YYNGEE come from the germline V gene. The CDR3 sequence is 14 residues long. This clone was recorded once. Antigen: not known. On cycle 4 day 1 and cycle 7 day 1, as well as at baseline, blood was sampled. This TCR came from an adult with an advanced solid tumor such as melanoma, head and neck, liver or kidney cancer. The V call is TRBV9, the J call TRBJ2-5; 7 nucleotides match TRBD2. The J call is in doubt because the DNA end fits TRBJ2-7 better. The sample consisted of CD4+ or CD8+ T cells sorted from blood, taken in a trial of the OX40 agonist ivuxolimab. CDR3 residues: CASSDLADSYEQYF. The CDR3 bases are TGTGCCAGCAGCGACCTAGCGGACTCCTACGAGCAGTACTTC.